The rows below give T cell receptor beta chains drawn from one sample of a study of cytomegalovirus exposure and HLA in healthy donors. The assay was immunoSEQ multiplex PCR, and TCRdb's table has in-frame clones only and misses some. The profile covers over 70,000 clones, with about four fifths appearing a single time and approximately 31% taken by the ten largest. Sequenced: PBMCs. All receptors derive from a man aged 50 to 60 in good health and CMV-seropositive. Each CDR3 is given with its conserved first and last residue. The D gene is left open where the match is weak. Size values are once, few and many counts, or a class for expanded clones, and some rows have none.

V	J	length	D	size	CDR3	DNA
TRBV30	TRBJ1-2	12	-	-	CAWNIGGYGYTF	TGTGCCTGGAACATTGGAGGCTATGGCTACACCTTC
TRBV4-1	TRBJ2-7	16	TRBD2	-	CASSRLGTSGIYEQYF	TGCGCCAGCAGCCGACTCGGGACTAGCGGGATCTACGAGCAGTACTTC
TRBV9	TRBJ2-7	14	-	-	CASTDSPGRDEQYF	TGTGCCAGCACCGATTCCCCAGGGCGCGACGAGCAGTACTTC
TRBV30	TRBJ1-4	20	TRBD1	-	CAWSPDWTGTASSTNEKLFF	TGTGCCTGGAGTCCCGATTGGACAGGGACGGCATCCTCAACTAATGAAAAACTGTTTTTT
TRBV11-1	TRBJ2-7	15	TRBD1	few	CASSRDRTEASEQYF	TGTGCCAGCAGCAGGGACAGGACGGAAGCGAGTGAGCAGTACTTC
TRBV19	TRBJ2-1	16	-	-	CASSPSRDSFFNEQFF	TGTGCCAGTAGTCCGTCCCGGGACTCCTTTTTCAATGAGCAGTTCTTC
TRBV27	TRBJ2-4	13	-	-	CASSLLRGNIQYF	TGTGCCAGCAGTTTACTCAGGGGAAACATTCAGTACTTC
TRBV7-2	TRBJ1-5	13	-	-	CASSADSNQPQHF	TGTGCCAGCAGCGCAGATAGCAATCAGCCCCAGCATTTT
TRBV5-1	TRBJ2-7	18	TRBD2	-	CASSLNFLGTSGSYEQYF	TGCGCCAGCAGCTTAAATTTCCTGGGGACTAGCGGGAGCTACGAGCAGTACTTC
TRBV19	TRBJ1-2	13	-	-	CASVETVNYGYTF	TGTGCCAGTGTGGAGACCGTTAACTATGGCTACACCTTC
TRBV4-3	TRBJ1-1	16	TRBD1	-	CASSQDRGQPNTEAFF	TGCGCCAGCAGCCAAGATAGGGGACAGCCGAACACTGAAGCTTTCTTT
TRBV6-1	TRBJ1-2	15	TRBD1	-	CASSESLQGARGYTF	TGTGCCAGCAGTGAAAGCTTACAGGGGGCGCGGGGCTACACCTTC
TRBV7-9	TRBJ1-3	14	-	-	CASSHRYSGNTIYF	TGTGCCAGCAGCCATAGATACTCTGGAAACACCATATATTTT
TRBV5-1	TRBJ2-7	15	TRBD1	once	CASSHMDRDDHEQYF	TGCGCCAGCAGCCATATGGACAGGGATGACCACGAGCAGTACTTC
TRBV9	TRBJ2-1	14	-	-	CASSVWSSYNEQFF	TGTGCCAGCAGCGTCTGGAGCTCCTACAATGAGCAGTTCTTC
TRBV2	TRBJ2-3	12	-	once	CASRTATDTQYF	TGTGCCAGCAGAACAGCCACAGATACGCAGTATTTT
TRBV15	TRBJ1-5	14	-	once	CATSRDLSHQPQHF	TGTGCCACCAGCAGAGATCTATCCCATCAGCCCCAGCATTTT
TRBV7-6	TRBJ2-3	17	TRBD2	-	CASSLPLASGSSDTQYF	TGTGCCAGCAGCCTCCCTCTTGCTAGCGGGAGTTCAGATACGCAGTATTTT
TRBV7-2	TRBJ2-7	14	-	-	CASSILDISYEQYF	TGTGCCAGCAGCATCTTAGACATATCCTACGAGCAGTACTTC
TRBV5-8	TRBJ1-2	14	TRBD1	-	CASSLPGGPYGYTF	TGTGCCAGCAGCTTGCCAGGGGGTCCTTATGGCTACACCTTC
TRBV30	TRBJ2-5	11	-	-	CAWSLGETQYF	TGTGCCTGGAGTCTAGGAGAGACCCAGTACTTC
TRBV11-2	TRBJ2-1	15	-	-	CASSPRGPFNNEQFF	TGTGCCAGCAGCCCGCGGGGCCCCTTCAACAATGAGCAGTTCTTC
TRBV6-1	TRBJ2-2	15	-	-	CASSSQPANTGELFF	TGTGCCAGCAGTTCACAGCCCGCGAACACCGGGGAGCTGTTTTTT
TRBV29-1	TRBJ2-1	14	-	-	CSVERAGRQYEQFF	TGCAGCGTTGAAAGGGCTGGGAGGCAGTATGAGCAGTTCTTC
TRBV7-2	TRBJ2-1	14	-	-	CASSLALGGLEQFF	TGTGCCAGCAGCTTAGCGCTAGGAGGCTTAGAGCAGTTCTTC
TRBV19	TRBJ1-2	13	-	-	CASSRRAENGYTF	TGTGCCAGTAGTAGGAGGGCGGAGAATGGCTACACCTTC
TRBV19	TRBJ1-1	17	TRBD1	-	CASSRFPSGTGGTEAFF	TGTGCCAGTAGTAGATTTCCCTCCGGGACAGGGGGCACTGAAGCTTTCTTT
TRBV5-1	TRBJ1-1	12	-	-	CASSLGDTEAFF	TGCGCCAGCAGCCTCGGGGACACTGAAGCTTTCTTT
TRBV5-1	TRBJ2-2	13	-	-	CASSLQNTGELFF	TGCGCCAGCAGCTTGCAGAACACCGGGGAGCTGTTTTTT
TRBV4-1	TRBJ1-3	18	-	few	CASSQGGRGRPSGNTIYF	TGCGCCAGCAGCCAAGGCGGAAGGGGCCGTCCCTCTGGAAACACCATATATTTT
TRBV4-1	TRBJ1-2	16	TRBD1	-	CASSQVAGTVYYGYTF	TGCGCCAGCAGCCAGGTAGCCGGGACAGTCTACTATGGCTACACCTTC
TRBV27	TRBJ1-4	14	TRBD1	-	CASSKTGGWEKLFF	TGTGCCAGCAGCAAGACAGGGGGCTGGGAAAAACTGTTTTTT
TRBV11-2	TRBJ2-1	14	TRBD2	-	CASSRREASNEQFF	TGTGCCAGCAGCCGGCGGGAGGCTAGCAATGAGCAGTTCTTC
TRBV18	TRBJ2-2	15	TRBD1	-	CASSLYRGRDGELFF	TGTGCCAGCTCACTTTACAGGGGGCGAGACGGGGAGCTGTTTTTT
TRBV4-1	TRBJ1-4	14	-	-	CASSQDRKGELLFF	TGCGCCAGCAGCCAAGATAGAAAGGGGGAACTGCTGTTTTTT
TRBV15	TRBJ2-2	16	TRBD1	-	CATSRDTGANTGELFF	TGTGCCACCAGCAGAGATACAGGGGCTAACACCGGGGAGCTGTTTTTT
TRBV5-1	TRBJ2-1	12	-	-	CASRRTGSEQFF	TGCGCCAGCAGGCGTACCGGGAGTGAGCAGTTCTTC
TRBV18	TRBJ2-2	14	-	-	CASSPVGGTGELFF	TGTGCCAGCTCACCAGTCGGGGGAACCGGGGAGCTGTTTTTT
TRBV7-8	TRBJ1-1	15	-	-	CASSSEGGMNTEAFF	TGTGCCAGCAGCTCAGAGGGGGGGATGAACACTGAAGCTTTCTTT
TRBV2	TRBJ2-6	16	-	-	CASTLPTDSGANVLTF	TGTGCCAGCACTCTACCGACAGACTCTGGGGCCAACGTCCTGACTTTC
TRBV18	TRBJ2-1	12	-	-	CASSPLDNEQFF	TGTGCCAGCTCACCACTCGACAATGAGCAGTTCTTC
TRBV5-4	TRBJ2-1	15	TRBD2	-	CASSQTSGTYNEQFF	TGTGCCAGCAGTCAAACTAGCGGGACCTACAATGAGCAGTTCTTC
TRBV7-3	TRBJ2-1	15	TRBD2	-	CASSHLTSEYNEQFF	TGTGCCAGCAGCCACCTGACTAGCGAGTACAATGAGCAGTTCTTC
TRBV7-8	TRBJ2-1	14	-	-	CASSLGGDYNEQFF	TGTGCCAGCAGCTTAGGGGGGGATTACAATGAGCAGTTCTTC
TRBV10-3	TRBJ2-7	13	-	few	CATLAEGAHEQYF	TGTGCCACCCTGGCGGAGGGGGCCCACGAGCAGTACTTC
TRBV2	TRBJ1-2	15	TRBD1	-	CASSAYGQGAFGYTF	TGTGCCAGCAGTGCGTACGGACAGGGGGCTTTTGGCTACACCTTC